The present entry profiles one TCR beta chain with its context. Using immunoSEQ multiplex PCR, the repertoire was profiled, and TCRdb retains in-frame clones only, with some absent. The sample lists some 1 million clones, about 75% occurring once. This sample was included in a study of shared clonotypes between healthy human individuals. Within Nashville, Tennessee resided all donors, each a Caucasian adult. The V gene lost 0 bases and the J gene lost 3 bases, with 7 bases spanning the gap. This CDR3 contains 13 residues. Germline-derived CDR1 and CDR2 are SGHRS and YFSETQ. Sequenced material: memory CD4+ T cells sorted from blood. Noted subset: CD45RA-negative fraction. The gene calls are TRBV5-1 and TRBJ2-7, with D unclear. The receptor was derived from a man aged 18 to 29 in good health. DNA of the CDR3: TGCGCCAGCAGCTTGGGGCTAGGCTACGAGCAGTACTTC. Translation: CASSLGLGYEQYF.